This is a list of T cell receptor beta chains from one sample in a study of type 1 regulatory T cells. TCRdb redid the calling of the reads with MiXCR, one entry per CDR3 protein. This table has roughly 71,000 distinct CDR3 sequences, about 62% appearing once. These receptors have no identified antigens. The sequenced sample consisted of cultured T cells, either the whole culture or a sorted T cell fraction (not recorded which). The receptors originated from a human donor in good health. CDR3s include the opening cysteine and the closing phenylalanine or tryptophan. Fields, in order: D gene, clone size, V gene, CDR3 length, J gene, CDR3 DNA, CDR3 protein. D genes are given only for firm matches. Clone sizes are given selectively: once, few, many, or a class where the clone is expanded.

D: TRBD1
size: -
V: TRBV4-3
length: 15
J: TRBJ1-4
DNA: TGCGCCAGCAGCCAAGATCCAGGGGGCTCTGAAAAACTGTTTTTT
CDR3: CASSQDPGGSEKLFF

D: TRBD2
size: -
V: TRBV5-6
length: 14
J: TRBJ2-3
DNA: TGTGCCAGCAGCTTTGCGGGAGGGCCTGATACGCAGTATTTT
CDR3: CASSFAGGPDTQYF

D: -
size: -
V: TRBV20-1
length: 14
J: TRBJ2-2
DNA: TGCAGTGCTGGACGAATACAGGGAACCGGGGAGCTGTTTTTT
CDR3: CSAGRIQGTGELFF

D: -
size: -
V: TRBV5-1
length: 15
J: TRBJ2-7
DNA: TGCGCCAGCAGCTTGGGACAGACGAGCTCCTACGAGCAGTACTTC
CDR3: CASSLGQTSSYEQYF

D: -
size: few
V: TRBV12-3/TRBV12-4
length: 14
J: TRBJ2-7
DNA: TGTGCCAGCAGTTTAGCAAGCCAATCCTACGAGCAGTACTTC
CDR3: CASSLASQSYEQYF

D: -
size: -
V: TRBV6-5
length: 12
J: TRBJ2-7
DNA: TGTGCCAGCAGGAAACAGGGCGACGAGCAGTACTTC
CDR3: CASRKQGDEQYF

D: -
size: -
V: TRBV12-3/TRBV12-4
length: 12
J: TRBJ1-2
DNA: TGTGCCAGCAGGGGGGACACGTATGGCTACACCTTC
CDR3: CASRGDTYGYTF

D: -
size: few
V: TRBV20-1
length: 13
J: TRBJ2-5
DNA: TGCAGTGCTATATTTCGCTCGCCAGAGACCCAGTACTTC
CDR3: CSAIFRSPETQYF

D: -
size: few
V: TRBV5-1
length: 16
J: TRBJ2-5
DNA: TGCGCCAGCAGCTCGTTACCTGGACGGAATCAAGAGACCCAGTACTTC
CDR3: CASSSLPGRNQETQYF

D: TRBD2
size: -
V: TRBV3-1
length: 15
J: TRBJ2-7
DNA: TGTGCCAGCAGCCAGTGGGAGGGGAGACCTTACGAGCAGTACTTC
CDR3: CASSQWEGRPYEQYF

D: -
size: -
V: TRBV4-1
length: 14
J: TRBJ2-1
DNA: TGCGCCAGCAGCCTCGAACCCATGATTGAGGAGCAGTTCTTC
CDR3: CASSLEPMIEEQFF

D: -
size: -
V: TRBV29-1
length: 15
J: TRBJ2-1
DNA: TGCAGCGTTGAGGGGGTGCCCCCATCCTACAATGAGCAGTTCTTC
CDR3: CSVEGVPPSYNEQFF

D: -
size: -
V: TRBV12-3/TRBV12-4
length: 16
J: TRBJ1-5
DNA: TGTGCCAGCAGTTTAAATCCAGGTTTTGGCAATCAGCCCCAGCATTTT
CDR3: CASSLNPGFGNQPQHF

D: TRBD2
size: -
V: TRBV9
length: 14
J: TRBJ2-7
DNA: TGTGCCAGCAGCGTACTAGCGGAGCCCTACGAGCAGTACTTC
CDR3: CASSVLAEPYEQYF

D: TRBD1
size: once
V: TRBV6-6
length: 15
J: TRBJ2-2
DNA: TGTGCCAGCAGCTCGGACAGGGGGCTTGGCGGGGAGCTGTTTTTT
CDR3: CASSSDRGLGGELFF

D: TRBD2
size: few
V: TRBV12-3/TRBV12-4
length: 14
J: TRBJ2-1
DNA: TGTGCCAGCAACCGTCTAGCGGCCTACAATGAGCAGTTCTTC
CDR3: CASNRLAAYNEQFF

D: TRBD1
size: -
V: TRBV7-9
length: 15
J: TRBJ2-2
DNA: TGTGCCAGCAGCCGACAGGGGGCCAACACCGGGGGGCTGTTTTTT
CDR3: CASSRQGANTGGLFF

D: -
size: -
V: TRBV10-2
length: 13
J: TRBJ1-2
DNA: TGCGCCAGCAGTGAGTCGGGAGACTATGGCTACACCTTC
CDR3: CASSESGDYGYTF

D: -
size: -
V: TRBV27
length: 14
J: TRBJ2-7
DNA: TGTGCCAGCAGTTCGATAGGGTTGCGCTTCGAGCAGTACTTC
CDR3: CASSSIGLRFEQYF

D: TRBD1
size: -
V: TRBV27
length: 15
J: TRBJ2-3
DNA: TGTGCCAGCAGTCACGGGACAGGGAGCACAGATACGCAGTATTTT
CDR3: CASSHGTGSTDTQYF

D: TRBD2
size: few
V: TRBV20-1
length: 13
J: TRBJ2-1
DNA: TGCAGTGCCCAAAGGACTAGCGGGAATTCTCAGTTCTTC
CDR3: CSAQRTSGNSQFF

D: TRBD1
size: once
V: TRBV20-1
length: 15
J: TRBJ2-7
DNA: TGCAGTGCTAGAAATAGTTGGACAGGGCATTACGAGCAGTACTTC
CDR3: CSARNSWTGHYEQYF

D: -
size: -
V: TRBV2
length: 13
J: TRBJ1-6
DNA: TGTGCCAGCACAATAAGGGACAATTCACCCCTCCACTTT
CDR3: CASTIRDNSPLHF

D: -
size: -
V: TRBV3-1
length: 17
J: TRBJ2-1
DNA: TGTGCCAGCAGCCTGCCGGGTCGTCAGGGGCCCTTTCCTTGGCAGTTCTTC
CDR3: CASSLPGRQGPFPWQFF

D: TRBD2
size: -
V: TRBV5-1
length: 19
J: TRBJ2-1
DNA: TGCGCCAGCAGCCCCGGACAGCGGGGGGTCTCGAGCTCCTACAATGAGCAGTTCTTC
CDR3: CASSPGQRGVSSSYNEQFF

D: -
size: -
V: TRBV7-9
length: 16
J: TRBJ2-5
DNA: TGTGCCAGCAGCTCCCAGCCTCAGCGCACAAAAGAGACCCAGCACTTC
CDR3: CASSSQPQRTKETQHF

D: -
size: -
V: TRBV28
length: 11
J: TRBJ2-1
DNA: TGTGCCAGCCAAGGGGAAAGTGAGCAGTTCTTC
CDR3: CASQGESEQFF

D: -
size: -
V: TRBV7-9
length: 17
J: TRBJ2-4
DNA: TGTGCCAGCAGCCCAATGGGGCGGGGTTTAGCCAAAAACATTCAGTACTTC
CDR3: CASSPMGRGLAKNIQYF

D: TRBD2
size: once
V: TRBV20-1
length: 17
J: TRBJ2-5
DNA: TGCAGTGCTAGAGATCCCCTGGGACTAGCGGGAGTAGAGACCCAGTACTTC
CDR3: CSARDPLGLAGVETQYF

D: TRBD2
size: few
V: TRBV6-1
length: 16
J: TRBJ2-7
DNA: TGTGCCAGCAACCCCAGCTCCGGGACGGGGGGCTACGAGCAGTACTTC
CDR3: CASNPSSGTGGYEQYF

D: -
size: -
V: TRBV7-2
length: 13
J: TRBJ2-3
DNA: TGTGCCAGCAGCTTAGAGAGGGACCATACGCAGTATTTT
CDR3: CASSLERDHTQYF

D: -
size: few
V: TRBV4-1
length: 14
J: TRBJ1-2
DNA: TGCGCCAGCAGCGGGGAACAGGGACGGGATGGCTACACCTTC
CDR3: CASSGEQGRDGYTF

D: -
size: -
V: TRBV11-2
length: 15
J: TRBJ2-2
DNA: TGTGCCAGCAGCTCGGGGGTAGGCGACACCGGGGAGCTGTTTTTT
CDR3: CASSSGVGDTGELFF

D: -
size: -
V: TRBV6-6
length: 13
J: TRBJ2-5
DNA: TGTGCCAGCACAGAAGCGGTCCAAGAGACCCAGTACTTC
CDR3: CASTEAVQETQYF

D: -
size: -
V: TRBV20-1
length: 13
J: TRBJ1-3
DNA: TGCAGTGCTAGAGAGGGATCTGGAAACACCATATATTTT
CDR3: CSAREGSGNTIYF

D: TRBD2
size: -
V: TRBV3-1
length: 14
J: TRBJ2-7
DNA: TGTGCCAGCAGCCAAGACGTCGGGGGGGACGAGCAGTACTTC
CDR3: CASSQDVGGDEQYF

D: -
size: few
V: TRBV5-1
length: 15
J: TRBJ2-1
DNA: TGCGCCAGCAGCTTGGCGGGCACAGCCTACAATGAGCAGTTCTTC
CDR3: CASSLAGTAYNEQFF

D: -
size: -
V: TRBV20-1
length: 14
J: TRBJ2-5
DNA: TGCAGTGCTAAGGACCGGGGTTCCCAAGAGACCCAGTACTTC
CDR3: CSAKDRGSQETQYF

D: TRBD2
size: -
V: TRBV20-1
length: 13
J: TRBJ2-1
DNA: TGCAGTGCTTCGACTAGCGGGCTCAATGAGCAGTTCTTC
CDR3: CSASTSGLNEQFF

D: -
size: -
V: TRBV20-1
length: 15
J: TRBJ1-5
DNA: TGCAGTGCTAGAGTTGGGCAGGGAGTCAGGGAGCCCCAGCATTTT
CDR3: CSARVGQGVREPQHF

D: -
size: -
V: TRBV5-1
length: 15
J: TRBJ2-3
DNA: TGCGCCAGCAGCTTGCGGGGAGTGGGCACAGATACGCAGTATTTT
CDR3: CASSLRGVGTDTQYF

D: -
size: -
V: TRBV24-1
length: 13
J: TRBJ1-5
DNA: TGTGCCACCAGTGCAACAGTTACAGATACGCAGCATTTT
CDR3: CATSATVTDTQHF

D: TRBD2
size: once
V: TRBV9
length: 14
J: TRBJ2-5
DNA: TGTGCCAGCAGTAATCTTGCGGGAGTGGAGACCCAGTACTTC
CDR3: CASSNLAGVETQYF

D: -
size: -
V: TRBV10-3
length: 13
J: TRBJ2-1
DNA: TGTGCCATCAGTGAGTTCCGCGACGATGAGCAGTTCTTC
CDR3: CAISEFRDDEQFF

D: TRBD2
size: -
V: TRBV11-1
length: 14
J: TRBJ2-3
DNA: TGTGCCAGCAGCTCACTAGCGGAGGGGGGTACGCAGTATTTT
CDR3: CASSSLAEGGTQYF

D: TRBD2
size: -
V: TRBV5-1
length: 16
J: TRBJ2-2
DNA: TGCGCCAGCAGCCGGACCGGGACTACTAACACCGGGGAGCTGTTTTTT
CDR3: CASSRTGTTNTGELFF